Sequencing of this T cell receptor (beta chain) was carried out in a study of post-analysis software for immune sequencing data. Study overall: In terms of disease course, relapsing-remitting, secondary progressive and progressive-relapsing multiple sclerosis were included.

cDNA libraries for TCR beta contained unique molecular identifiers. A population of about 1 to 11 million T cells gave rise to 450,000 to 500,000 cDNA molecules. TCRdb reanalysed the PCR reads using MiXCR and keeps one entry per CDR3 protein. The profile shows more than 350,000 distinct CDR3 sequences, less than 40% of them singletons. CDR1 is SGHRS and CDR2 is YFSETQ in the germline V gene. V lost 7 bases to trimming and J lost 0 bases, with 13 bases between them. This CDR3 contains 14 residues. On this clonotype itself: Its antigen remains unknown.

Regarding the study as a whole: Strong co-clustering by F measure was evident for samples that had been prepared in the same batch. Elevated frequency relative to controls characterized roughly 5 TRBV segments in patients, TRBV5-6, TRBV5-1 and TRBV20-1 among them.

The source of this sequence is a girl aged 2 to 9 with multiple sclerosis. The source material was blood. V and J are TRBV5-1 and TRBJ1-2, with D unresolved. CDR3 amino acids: CASGRTSTNYGYTF. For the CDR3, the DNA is TGCGCCAGCGGACGGACGTCGACTAACTATGGCTACACCTTC.